This TCR beta chain is drawn from a study of T cell responses to AZD1222 COVID-19 vaccine. This clone was counted a single time. The antigen is unknown. Only in-frame clones appear in the TCRdb table, and some are missing; sequencing was by immunoSEQ multiplex PCR. Of just over 150,000 clones listed, less than 90% are singletons. Findings and caveats of the study: None of the repertoires were sampled until the peak T cell response had passed.

Trimming shortened V by 2 bases and J by 2 bases, and 10 bases separated the two germline ends. Germline assignment: CDR1 SGHKS and CDR2 YYEKEE (reference sequence). This CDR3 is 15 amino acids long. The starting material was peripheral blood, obtained after recovery from COVID-19. The sequence was obtained from an adult who had recovered from COVID-19. The chain carries TRBV5-5 and TRBJ2-2, with D perhaps TRBD1 or TRBD2 (6 bases each). DNA of the CDR3: TGTGCCAGCAGCTTAGGGGGGAGAAACACCGGGGAGCTGTTTTTT. Protein sequence: CASSLGGRNTGELFF.